The 10 T cell receptor beta chains below come from one sample, sequenced in a study of graft-versus-host responses after intestinal transplantation. Here immunoSEQ multiplex PCR was the method, and the copy in TCRdb shows in-frame clones only, minus some. The sample contains some 46,000 clones, around 96% of which appear only once. The sample in question was PBMCs, obtained about 320 days after intestinal transplant. Receptor source: a human patient who received an intestinal transplant, so some T cells may come from the graft donor.

The chain's CDR3 is CASRPLGGIVSTEAFF. In DNA, the CDR3 is TGTGCCAGCAGACCCCTGGGGGGAATCGTGAGCACTGAAGCTTTCTTT. This chain joins TRBV27 and TRBJ1-1, with D tentatively TRBD1 (5 bases). Germline assignment: CDR1 MNHEY and CDR2 SMNVEV (reference sequence). V lost 6 bases and J 4 bases, leaving 21 bases between the germline ends. CDR3 length: 16 residues.

This clone appeared once. The chain is built from TRBV6-1 and TRBJ2-4; the D call may be TRBD1 or TRBD2 (5 bases each). Per the germline V gene, CDR1 is MNHNS and CDR2 is SASEGT. The ends were cut back, 1 base at V and 1 base at J, with 11 bases in the middle. The CDR3 runs to 16 residues. In DNA form, the CDR3 reads TGTGCCAGCAGTGAAGAAGCGGCAGGGGCCAAAAACATTCAGTACTTC. Encoded protein: CASSEEAAGAKNIQYF.

This rearrangement joins TRBV27 to TRBJ2-1; tentatively, D is TRBD1 or TRBD2 (5 bases each). CDR3 length equals 14 residues. Germline CDR1 MNHEY, CDR2 SMNVEV (reference sequence). The V end lost 8 bases, the J end lost 0 bases, and 11 bases lay between the germline ends. The CDR3 nucleotides are TGTGCCAGCCGGCTTGGGGGCTCCTACAATGAGCAGTTCTTC. This gives the protein CASRLGGSYNEQFF.

The rearrangement uses TRBV15 and TRBJ1-1; unclear D gene. V lost 1 base and J 3 bases, leaving 3 bases between the germline ends. The germline V gene encodes CDR1 LNHNV and CDR2 YYDKDF (reference sequence). The CDR3 is 12 amino acids. The CDR3 DNA is TGTGCCACCAGCAGAGTGGACACTGAAGCTTTCTTT. Its translation: CATSRVDTEAFF.

The V gene is TRBV5-4, the J gene TRBJ2-2, with TRBD1 matching 9 bases. The ends lost 4 bases at V and 2 bases at J; junction bases unmatched: 3. Germline CDR1 reads SGHNT; CDR2 reads YYREEE (reference sequence). This CDR3 is 15 amino acids long. The CDR3 region has the DNA TGTGCCAGCAGCACGGACAGGGGAAACACCGGGGAGCTGTTTTTT. This encodes CASSTDRGNTGELFF. The variable domain in full, with the rest retrieved from reference TRBV5-4 and TRBJ2-2, is ETGVTQSPTHLIKTRGQQVTLRCSSQSGHNTVSWYQQALGQGPQFIFQYYREEENGRGNFPPRFSGLQFPNYSSELNVNALELDDSALYLCASSTDRGNTGELFFGEGSRLTVL.

Turning to this clone: Without the conserved terminal phenylalanine or tryptophan, this CDR3 likely stems from a read error. The V call is TRBV5-4, the J call TRBJ1-1; D possibly corresponds to TRBD1 (5 bases). The CDR3 has 13 residues. Germline assignment: CDR1 SGHNT and CDR2 YYREEE (reference sequence). Trimming pared 2 bases from V and 6 bases from J, leaving 11 bases between. This CDR3 reads CASSFRGTSEAFL. CDR3 DNA: TGTGCCAGCAGCTTTCGAGGGACCTCTGAAGCTTTCCTT.

This chain uses TRBV7-9 with TRBJ2-2; TRBD2 matches at 11 bases. The CDR3 runs to 16 residues. The V and J ends lost 2 bases and 5 bases, in that order; junction bases with no gene match: 4. CDR1 and CDR2 from the germline V gene are SEHNR and FQNEAQ (reference sequence). The CDR3: CASSLKGLAETGELFF. In nucleotides, the CDR3 is TGTGCCAGCAGCTTAAAGGGACTAGCGGAAACCGGGGAGCTGTTTTTT.

The rearrangement links TRBV6-5 to TRBJ1-6; D not certain. Germline V gene lookup returns CDR1 MNHEY and CDR2 SVGAGI. CDR3 length: 13 amino acids. V was clipped by 6 bases and J by 9 bases, with 12 bases between them. CDR3: CASSGEAISPLHF. CDR3 coding DNA: TGTGCCAGCAGCGGCGAAGCGATTTCACCCCTCCACTTT.

The V gene is TRBV13, the J gene TRBJ2-3; D gene uncertain. This CDR3 has 15 amino acids. V gave up 4 bases and J gave up 0 bases, with 11 bases separating them. Germline V CDR1 and CDR2: PRHDT, FYEKMQ (reference sequence). CDR3 coding DNA: TGTGCCAGCAGCTCCCGGACCTCTAGCACAGATACGCAGTATTTT. Translating it yields CASSSRTSSTDTQYF.

The J gene is TRBJ1-1, the V gene TRBV18; maybe TRBD1 (6 bases). V dropped 1 base and J dropped 1 base, with 10 bases sitting between them. The CDR3 loop spans 15 amino acids. In germline, CDR1 is KGHSH, CDR2 LQKENI. CDR3 sequence: CASSPQWGRNTEAFF. CDR3 bases: TGTGCCAGCTCACCACAATGGGGGCGGAACACTGAAGCTTTCTTT.